Below, 11 T cell receptor beta chains from the same sample are listed, as sequenced in a study of blood T cell repertoires in COVID-19. Assay used: immunoSEQ multiplex PCR; TCRdb lists only in-frame clones, some missing. The table includes about 500,000 clones, roughly nine tenths detected once. The material sequenced was peripheral blood. The receptor set was obtained from a man in his late teens or twenties with COVID-19, enrolled during active disease.

V and J are TRBV2 and TRBJ1-2; D is undetermined. Looked up from germline, CDR1 is SNHLY and CDR2 is FYNNEI. The CDR3 extends over 14 amino acids. Trimming left V 4 bases short and J 2 bases short, with 11 bases between. CDR3 nucleotide sequence: TGTGCCAGCAGTGCCGAAAAGCTAAACTATGGCTACACCTTC. This sequence encodes CASSAEKLNYGYTF.

This clone showed up just once. The CDR3 DNA sequence: TGTGCCAGTACCGGGGGAAGGATCACTGAAGCTTTCTTT. Translated: CASTGGRITEAFF. The V and J genes are TRBV19 and TRBJ1-1; TRBD1 is a possible D gene (5 bases). The germline CDR1 and CDR2 sequences are LNHDA and SQIVND (reference sequence). V lost 7 bases and J 4 bases, leaving 13 bases between the germline ends. The CDR3 consists of 13 residues.

This chain connects TRBV11-2 to TRBJ1-3; 10 bases map to TRBD1. The CDR3 totals 15 residues. With V trimmed by 5 bases and J by 7 bases, 8 bases remained unmatched. Germline CDR1 is SGHAT and CDR2 is FQNNGV. The CDR3 nucleotides are TGTGCCAGCAGCAAACCGGGACAGGGGTGGAACACCATATATTTT. It specifies CASSKPGQGWNTIYF.

The V and J genes are TRBV3-1 (or the pseudogene TRBV3-2) and TRBJ1-2; 7 positions match TRBD1. The CDR3 loop spans 13 amino acids. Germline V CDR1 and CDR2: LGHDT, YNNKEL (reference sequence). With 2 bases clipped from V and 6 bases from J, the junction kept 3 bases outside the gene matches. In DNA, the CDR3 is TGTGCCAGCAGCCAACGGGACAGTAATGGCTACACCTTC. It translates to CASSQRDSNGYTF.

The rearrangement links TRBV7-2 to TRBJ2-1; 7 nucleotides line up with TRBD2. Germline trimming cut 4 bases from V and 10 bases from J; bases unmatched to any gene: 10. The CDR3 is made up of 14 amino acids. Germline CDR1 and CDR2: SGHTA and FQGNSA. Written as DNA, the CDR3 is TGTGCCAGCAGCTCCCGGGGGGTGGGTGAAGAGCAGTTCTTC. Its protein product is CASSSRGVGEEQFF.

The chain uses TRBV7-8 and TRBJ2-1, with a possible D match to TRBD2 (7 bases). In germline, CDR1 is SGHVS, CDR2 FQNEAQ. V lost 5 bases, J lost 2 bases, and 10 bases lay in between. CDR3 length: 14 amino acids. The CDR3 nucleotides read TGTGCCAGCAGCGTCGGGGGGCCCTACAATGAGCAGTTCTTC. Translating it yields CASSVGGPYNEQFF.

J is TRBJ2-1 and V is TRBV6-5; 12 nucleotides match TRBD2. The CDR3 spans 14 residues. CDR1 MNHEY and CDR2 SVGAGI come from the germline V gene. V shed 10 bases, J shed 9 bases, and the junction held 10 bases outside the gene matches. The CDR3 loop is CATQTSGSFGEQFF. Here the CDR3 DNA reads TGTGCCACGCAGACTAGCGGGAGTTTTGGTGAGCAGTTCTTC.

The rearrangement uses TRBV7-9 and TRBJ2-7; 13 bases align to TRBD2. Germline CDR1 reads SEHNR; CDR2 reads FQNEAQ (reference sequence). CDR3 length: 16 residues. J gave up 7 bases and V 5 bases, and 11 bases lay outside the gene matches. This CDR3 is CASSVLLAGGPGEQYF. In DNA form, the CDR3 reads TGTGCCAGCAGCGTATTACTAGCGGGAGGGCCGGGGGAGCAGTACTTC.

V and J are TRBV18 and TRBJ1-1; 8 nucleotides align to TRBD1. V gave up 3 bases and J gave up 5 bases; unmatched junction bases: 5. The CDR3 spans 14 residues. The germline gives CDR1 KGHSH, CDR2 LQKENI. CDR3 protein: CASSPDRGGTEAFF. The CDR3 DNA reads as TGTGCCAGCTCACCCGACAGGGGAGGTACTGAAGCTTTCTTT.

This chain connects TRBV12-2 to TRBJ2-1; TRBD1 was called by the table and not checked on the DNA. TRBV12-2 is reported as a pseudogene. The CDR3 totals 15 residues. The CDR3 DNA is TGTGCAAGTCGCTTCCACAGGGGCTCCTACAATGAGCAGTTCTTC. It codes for CASRFHRGSYNEQFF.

The chain combines TRBV6-1 with TRBJ2-2, with TRBD1 as a possible D gene (5 bases). Looked up from germline, CDR1 is MNHNS and CDR2 is SASEGT. V shed 2 bases and J shed 9 bases, with 16 bases lying between them. The CDR3 is 15 residues long. The CDR3 is CASSEPPGLPWELFF. CDR3 DNA sequence: TGTGCCAGCAGTGAACCCCCAGGGCTCCCTTGGGAGCTGTTTTTT.